This passage covers 17 T cell receptor beta chains from one sample sequenced in a study of OX40 agonist ivuxolimab in advanced cancers. Some clones are missing from TCRdb's copy, which holds only in-frame ones; the method was immunoSEQ multiplex PCR. The sample consists of approximately 100,000 clones, about 85% of them appearing once. The material sequenced was CD4+ or CD8+ T cells sorted from blood, taken in a trial of the OX40 agonist ivuxolimab. The receptors were sampled from an adult with an advanced solid tumor such as melanoma, head and neck, liver or kidney cancer.

V is TRBV7-9 and J is TRBJ2-3; D might be TRBD1 (5 bases). CDR3 size: 15 residues. V was clipped by 1 base and J by 2 bases, with 10 bases between them. Germline CDR1 SEHNR, CDR2 FQNEAQ (reference sequence). The CDR3 region is CASSLGDRFTDTQYF. As DNA, the CDR3 is TGTGCCAGCAGCTTAGGAGACAGATTCACAGATACGCAGTATTTT.

The chain's CDR3 is CASSPGRSPVNYGYTF. The CDR3 region has the DNA TGTGCCAGCTCACCGGGTCGGTCACCCGTAAACTATGGCTACACCTTC. This rearrangement joins TRBV18 to TRBJ1-2; D is uncertain. Between the trimmed V and J ends, which lost 3 bases and 2 bases, there was a span of 16 bases. CDR3 length: 16 amino acids. Per the germline V gene, CDR1 is KGHSH and CDR2 is LQKENI.

J is TRBJ2-3 and V is TRBV4-3; 13 bases fit TRBD2. This CDR3 region has 22 residues. The V segment lost 3 bases and the J segment 3 bases; nucleotides outside the gene matches: 21. Germline-derived CDR1 and CDR2 are LGHNA and YSLEER. The CDR3 here is CASSHIPFWELAGGLGTDTQYF. CDR3 sequence (DNA): TGCGCCAGCAGCCATATTCCATTTTGGGAACTAGCGGGAGGGTTGGGAACAGATACGCAGTATTTT.

This sequence joins TRBV5-1 and TRBJ1-2, with 9 bases lining up with TRBD1. The CDR3 totals 13 residues. The V segment lost 4 bases and the J segment 7 bases; nucleotides outside the gene matches: 5. The germline V gene encodes CDR1 SGHRS and CDR2 YFSETQ. CDR3 amino acids: CASSRTGVGGYTF. The CDR3 DNA follows: TGCGCCAGCAGCAGGACAGGGGTGGGTGGCTACACCTTC.

J is TRBJ2-7 and V is TRBV7-2; D might be TRBD2 (5 bases). The germline gives CDR1 SGHTA, CDR2 FQGNSA. This CDR3 region has 14 residues. V dropped 5 bases and J dropped 4 bases, with 15 bases sitting between them. CDR3 nucleotides: TGTGCCAGCAGCCCAGACCGGGGATCGTACGAGCAGTACTTC. It specifies CASSPDRGSYEQYF.

The chain combines TRBV19 with TRBJ2-5; D possibly corresponds to TRBD2 (6 bases). The germline V and J ends were trimmed by 0 bases and 4 bases, with 9 bases remaining between them. Germline CDR1 LNHDA, CDR2 SQIVND (reference sequence). The CDR3 covers 14 residues. As DNA, the CDR3 is TGTGCCAGTAGTATAGACACTAGCACAGAGACCCAGTACTTC. This translates into CASSIDTSTETQYF.

The rearrangement links TRBV11-1 to TRBJ2-5; tentatively, D is TRBD2 (6 bases). The germline gives CDR1 SGHAT, CDR2 FQDESV (reference sequence). This CDR3 spans 15 amino acids. Between the trimmed V and J ends, which lost 4 bases and 7 bases, there was a span of 19 bases. The CDR3 protein is CASSSSWPDGGTQYF. The CDR3, as DNA: TGTGCCAGCAGCTCCAGTTGGCCGGACGGGGGGACCCAGTACTTC.

The chain is built from TRBV11-2 and TRBJ2-1; tentative D call: TRBD1 (6 bases). V lost 5 bases and J lost 3, with 8 bases in between. The CDR3 extends over 13 amino acids. Germline V gene data show CDR1 as SGHAT and CDR2 as FQNNGV. This CDR3 is CASSPTGYNEQFF. The CDR3 region has the DNA TGTGCCAGCAGCCCGACAGGCTACAATGAGCAGTTCTTC.

V is TRBV4-3 and J is TRBJ2-1, with a tentative D call TRBD2 (6 bases). Germline CDR1 reads LGHNA; CDR2 reads YSLEER. V lost 4 bases, J lost 0 bases, and 16 bases lay in between. The CDR3 contains 17 residues. The CDR3 nucleotides are TGCGCCAGCAGCCCCCACGCGGCGGGACGCTCCTACAATGAGCAGTTCTTC. Encoded protein: CASSPHAAGRSYNEQFF.

The gene calls are TRBV11-2 and TRBJ1-5, with D tentatively TRBD1 (6 bases). V shed 5 bases and J shed 7 bases, with 12 bases lying between them. The length of the CDR3 is 13 residues. Germline assignment: CDR1 SGHAT and CDR2 FQNNGV. The chain's CDR3 is CASSIGQTQPQHF. Written as DNA, the CDR3 is TGTGCCAGCAGCATTGGACAGACGCAGCCCCAGCATTTT.

The chain has TRBV5-1 and TRBJ2-5; no firm D call. The DNA end favors TRBJ2-7, so the J call may be wrong. From germline, CDR1 is SGHRS and CDR2 YFSETQ. This CDR3 has 13 amino acids. CDR3 coding DNA: TGCGCCAGCAGCTTGGAGGACCTGTACGAGCAGTACTTC. Translating gives CASSLEDLYEQYF.

V and J are TRBV5-1 and TRBJ2-7, with TRBD1 matching 8 bases. Germline values: CDR1 SGHRS, CDR2 YFSETQ. V shed 4 bases and J 2 bases; nucleotides not matched to a gene: 8. There are 15 residues in the CDR3. The DNA for the CDR3 is TGCGCCAGCAGCACCGGGACAGGCAACGCCTACGAGCAGTACTTC. Its protein is CASSTGTGNAYEQYF.

This clone was seen a single time. In DNA, the CDR3 is TGTGCCAGCAGCCACAGGGCAGGACAAAACACTGAAGCTTTCTTT. Its protein is CASSHRAGQNTEAFF. The V gene is TRBV4-2, the J gene TRBJ1-1; the D gene is possibly TRBD1 (5 bases). CDR1 is LGHNA and CDR2 is YNFKEQ in the germline V gene. Trimming took off 3 bases at V and 2 bases at J, with 13 bases between the two ends. The CDR3 contains 15 residues.

The V and J genes are TRBV4-1 and TRBJ2-6; D uncertain. Germline CDR1 MGHRA, CDR2 YSYEKL. This CDR3 is 15 amino acids long. Trimming removed 2 bases at V and 0 bases at J, with 5 bases between. The CDR3 DNA reads as TGCGCCAGCAGCCAAACCAGCTCTGGGGCCAACGTCCTGACTTTC. Encoded protein: CASSQTSSGANVLTF.

The V gene is TRBV19, the J gene TRBJ1-4, with TRBD1 identical over 7 bases. The ends lost 5 bases at V and 4 bases at J; junction bases unmatched: 22. This CDR3 has 20 residues. Germline V CDR1 and CDR2: LNHDA, SQIVND (reference sequence). In nucleotides, the CDR3 is TGTGCCAGTAGTCCCAGAGGGGACAGAAACTTAGCCCCGTTTAATGAAAAACTGTTTTTT. It specifies CASSPRGDRNLAPFNEKLFF.

J is TRBJ2-3 and V is TRBV19, with TRBD2 matching over 11 bases. The CDR3 totals 16 residues. CDR1 LNHDA and CDR2 SQIVND come from the germline V gene (reference sequence). V trimming: 5 bases; J trimming: 2 bases; junction bases outside the gene matches: 6. The CDR3 nucleotides are TGTGCCAGTAGTTCTCGACTAGCGGGAATCACAGATACGCAGTATTTT. Its translation: CASSSRLAGITDTQYF. Supplemented by reference TRBV19 and TRBJ2-3, the full variable domain reads DGGITQSPKYLFRKEGQNVTLSCEQNLNHDAMYWYRQDPGQGLRLIYYSQIVNDFQKGDIAEGYSVSREKKESFPLTVTSAQKNPTAFYLCASSSRLAGITDTQYFGPGTRLTVL.

The chain carries TRBV12-5 and TRBJ2-3, with D hard to call. The germline CDR1 and CDR2 sequences are LGHNT and FRNRAP. The CDR3 sequence is 14 residues long. V dropped 3 bases and J dropped 2 bases, with 9 bases sitting between them. The CDR3 sequence is CASGFPDPTDTQYF. In nucleotides, the CDR3 is TGTGCTAGTGGTTTCCCCGACCCCACAGATACGCAGTATTTT. The full variable domain, its missing parts supplied by reference TRBV12-5 and TRBJ2-3, is DARVTQTPRHKVTEMGQEVTMRCQPILGHNTVFWYRQTMMQGLELLAYFRNRAPLDDSGMPKDRFSAEMPDATLATLKIQPSEPRDSAVYFCASGFPDPTDTQYFGPGTRLTVL.